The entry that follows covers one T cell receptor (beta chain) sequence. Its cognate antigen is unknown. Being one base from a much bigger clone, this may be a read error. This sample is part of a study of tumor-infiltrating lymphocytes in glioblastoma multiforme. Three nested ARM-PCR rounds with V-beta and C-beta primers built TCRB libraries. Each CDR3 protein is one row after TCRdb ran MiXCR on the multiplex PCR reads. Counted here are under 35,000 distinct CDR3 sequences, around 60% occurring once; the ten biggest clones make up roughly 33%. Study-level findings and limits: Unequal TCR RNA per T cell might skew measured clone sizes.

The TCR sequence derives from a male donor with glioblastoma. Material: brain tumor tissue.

CDR3 sequence: CIVEDPDRGTYNEQFF. The CDR3 DNA reads as TGCATCGTTGAAGACCCGGACAGGGGAACCTACAATGAGCAGTTCTTC. V gene TRBV29-1 combines with J gene TRBJ2-1; 9 positions match TRBD1. This CDR3 comprises 16 residues. Germline CDR1 SQVTM, CDR2 ANQGSEA.